This T cell receptor (beta chain) derives from a study of T cell clonality in common variable immunodeficiency. TCRdb keeps only in-frame clones here, not all; method: immunoSEQ multiplex PCR. The repertoire consists of around 45,000 clones, none detected only once. There are 15 residues in the CDR3. V was cut by 1 base and J by 5 bases, with 16 bases left in between. Per the germline V gene, CDR1 is SGHRS and CDR2 is YFSETQ. This clone was counted a few times. Read sequence stops 3 residues before the CDR3 end, and the germline J gene provides the missing end. Sequencing used peripheral blood mononuclear cells. This rearrangement joins TRBV5-1 to TRBJ2-7; no definite D call. The sequence derives from a person aged 18 to 70 in good health. Partial CDR3 DNA: TGCGCCAGCAGCTTGACCATCCCAGAAGTGAACGAG. Its translation is CASSLTIPEVNE. In full, the CDR3 is CASSLTIPEVNEQYF.